The 23 T cell receptor beta chains given below trace back to one sample, sequenced in a study of neurological immune-mediated disorders. Each CDR3 protein gets one entry after TCRdb re-called the 5' RACE reads with MiXCR. Here the sample spans approximately 23,000 distinct CDR3 sequences, less than 11% being singletons. What was sequenced was PBMCs. The source of these receptors is a woman aged 60-75 years with HTLV-1-associated myelopathy (HAM/TSP).

This clonotype was seen at least ten times. The V call is TRBV7-6, the J call TRBJ2-7; D unclear. With 1 base removed from V and 12 bases from J, the gap between germline ends came to 19 bases. Germline loops: CDR1 SGHVS, CDR2 FNYEAQ. The CDR3 is 14 residues long. The CDR3 bases are TGTGCCAGCAGCTTAGGTAGGGCCCTCTTGGATGGGTACTTC. Protein: CASSLGRALLDGYF.

Regarding this clonotype: A much larger clonotype is one base distant, so this may be a read error. The chain uses TRBV27 and TRBJ1-2; D is uncertain. The V gene's germline CDR1 is MNHEY and CDR2 SMNVEV (reference sequence). Trimming shortened V by 0 bases and J by 4 bases, and 12 bases separated the two germline ends. This CDR3 comprises 15 residues. The CDR3 sequence is CASSLSAQWAYGYTF. The CDR3, as DNA: TGTGCCAGCAGTTTATCCGCACAGTGGGCCTATGGCTACACCTTC.

This clonotype ranks as medium-sized. The chain employs TRBV20-1 and TRBJ1-4, with 8 positions matching TRBD1. After removal of 3 bases from V and 13 bases from J, the junction contained 4 bases not matched to a gene. This CDR3 has 11 amino acids. CDR1 is DFQATT and CDR2 is SNEGSKA in the germline V gene (reference sequence). CDR3 loop: CSARGQARLFF. The CDR3 DNA reads as TGCAGTGCTAGGGGACAGGCCAGACTGTTTTTT.

This clonotype was seen at least ten times. This chain joins TRBV2 and TRBJ2-7, with D maybe TRBD1 (5 bases). The length of the CDR3 is 15 residues. Germline CDR1 reads SNHLY; CDR2 reads FYNNEI. V was trimmed by 4 bases and J by 3 bases, leaving 16 bases between them. CDR3 protein: CASSGTDGAHYEQYF. The CDR3 DNA reads as TGTGCCAGCAGTGGGACCGATGGGGCTCACTACGAGCAGTACTTC. The full variable domain, with the rest looked up from reference TRBV2 and TRBJ2-7, is EPEVTQTPSHQVTQMGQEVILRCVPISNHLYFYWYRQILGQKVEFLVSFYNNEISEKSEIFDDQFSVERPDGSNFTLKIRSTKLEDSAMYFCASSGTDGAHYEQYFGPGTRLTVT.

At least ten counts were recorded for this clonotype. The chain links TRBV27 to TRBJ1-2, with D perhaps TRBD1 (5 bases). The CDR3 totals 14 residues. V shed 10 bases and J shed 4 bases, with 19 bases lying between them. Germline-derived CDR1 and CDR2 are MNHEY and SMNVEV (reference sequence). CDR3 coding DNA: TGTGCCACCACGGACTCGCGGGGGATCTATGGCTACACCTTC. As protein: CATTDSRGIYGYTF.

In its sample, this clonotype was seen many times. V gene TRBV6-1 combines with J gene TRBJ1-6; maybe TRBD1 (5 bases). The germline V gene encodes CDR1 MNHNS and CDR2 SASEGT. This CDR3 region has 13 residues. V lost 10 bases to trimming and J lost 7 bases, with 14 bases between them. The DNA of the CDR3 is TGTGCCACCGCTCAGGGAGGCAATTCACCCCTCCACTTT. This gives the protein CATAQGGNSPLHF.

This clonotype was recorded many times. The V gene is TRBV5-1, the J gene TRBJ2-2; D may be TRBD1 (5 bases). V lost 1 base, J lost 5 bases, and 12 bases lay in between. The CDR3 is 15 residues long. CDR1 and CDR2 (germline): SGHRS, YFSETQ. DNA of the CDR3: TGCGCCAGCAGCTTGACTAATCCAGGGACCGGGGAGCTGTTTTTT. It yields the protein CASSLTNPGTGELFF.

This clonotype was counted ten times or more. The chain has TRBV10-3 and TRBJ1-6; D is unclear. Trimming stripped 2 bases from V and 2 bases from J, with 10 bases between. CDR1 ENHRY and CDR2 SYGVKD come from the germline V gene. The CDR3 spans 16 residues. The CDR3 coding sequence is TGTGCCATCAGTGAGCCCCGTACGGCCTATAATTCACCCCTCCACTTT. Amino acid sequence: CAISEPRTAYNSPLHF.

There are many counts of this clonotype. The chain joins TRBV11-3 to TRBJ2-1; maybe TRBD2 (6 bases). Looked up from germline, CDR1 is SGHNT and CDR2 is YENEEA. V was trimmed by 5 bases and J by 0 bases, leaving 20 bases between them. The length of the CDR3 is 18 residues. For the CDR3, the DNA is TGTGCCAGCAGCAACTACACTAGCTGGGGCAGCTCCTACAATGAGCAGTTCTTC. It specifies CASSNYTSWGSSYNEQFF.

The J gene is TRBJ1-6, the V gene TRBV5-1; 8 bases agree with TRBD1. J lost 9 bases, V lost 5 bases, and 10 bases had no gene match. The germline V gene encodes CDR1 SGHRS and CDR2 YFSETQ. The CDR3 extends over 15 amino acids. This CDR3 is CASRPDRTGSSPLHF. The DNA of the CDR3 is TGCGCCAGCAGGCCTGATCGGACAGGGAGTTCACCCCTCCACTTT.

By proportion, this clonotype is medium-sized (0.01 to 0.1%). The chain joins TRBV6-5 to TRBJ1-1; D remains unclear. The CDR3 spans 13 residues. Germline values: CDR1 MNHEY, CDR2 SVGAGI. The V end was cut by 7 bases, the J end by 1 base, with 10 bases between. CDR3 sequence (DNA): TGTGCCAGCACCCAGGTAGGGAACACTGAAGCTTTCTTT. Translated, it gives CASTQVGNTEAFF.

The chain is built from TRBV9 and TRBJ2-3; D uncertain. Germline V gene lookup returns CDR1 SGDLS and CDR2 YYNGEE. The CDR3 consists of 15 residues. V gave up 0 bases and J gave up 5 bases, with 13 bases separating them. For the CDR3, the DNA is TGTGCCAGCAGCGTAGTTTCCTCACCCATAGATACGCAGTATTTT. Translating gives CASSVVSSPIDTQYF.

This clonotype occurred many times. This chain uses TRBV20-1 with TRBJ1-1, with D tentatively TRBD1 (5 bases). CDR1 and CDR2 (germline): DFQATT, SNEGSKA (reference sequence). There are 14 residues in the CDR3. The V end lost 3 bases, the J end lost 3 bases, and 14 bases lay between the germline ends. As DNA, the CDR3 is TGCAGTGCTAGTGGGGTTCCGGGGGACACTGAAGCTTTCTTT. Amino acids: CSASGVPGDTEAFF.

This clonotype was detected ten times or more. The chain combines TRBV18 with TRBJ2-3; 8 bases line up with TRBD2. Germline lookup yields CDR1 KGHSH and CDR2 LQKENI. After removal of 3 bases from V and 5 bases from J, the junction contained 13 bases not matched to a gene. The CDR3 sequence is 17 residues long. The CDR3 region is CASSPSTGGTSRDTQYF. The DNA of the CDR3 is TGTGCCAGCTCACCTTCCACGGGGGGGACGTCGAGAGATACGCAGTATTTT.

This clonotype was picked up many times. CDR3 protein: CSPGTAGYGYTF. CDR3 nucleotides: TGCAGTCCAGGGACGGCGGGCTATGGCTACACCTTC. This chain uses TRBV20-1 with TRBJ1-2, with TRBD1 as a possible D gene (5 bases). From germline, CDR1 is DFQATT and CDR2 SNEGSKA (reference sequence). V lost 8 bases and J lost 4, with 14 bases in between. The CDR3 has 12 residues.

This clonotype occurred many times. The J gene is TRBJ2-3, the V gene TRBV20-1; a possible D gene is TRBD1 (8 bases). Deletions cut 2 bases from V and 3 bases from J, with 24 bases between. The germline CDR1 and CDR2 sequences are DFQATT and SNEGSKA (reference sequence). The CDR3 totals 18 residues. CDR3 amino acids: CSARFVGRGTGATDTQYF. The CDR3 DNA is TGCAGTGCTAGATTTGTAGGGAGGGGGACAGGCGCAACAGATACGCAGTATTTT.

This clonotype appeared many times. The rearrangement uses TRBV30 and TRBJ1-2, with TRBD1 as a possible D gene (6 bases). V was trimmed by 5 bases and J by 1 base, leaving 8 bases between them. Germline V gene lookup returns CDR1 GTSNPN and CDR2 SVGIG (reference sequence). The CDR3 covers 12 residues. The CDR3 DNA sequence: TGTGCCTGGGGACAGCTTAACTATGGCTACACCTTC. It translates to CAWGQLNYGYTF.

In this sample, this clonotype turned up many times. This chain links TRBV13 with TRBJ1-4; the D is unclear. The CDR3 contains 16 residues. The germline V and J ends were trimmed by 6 bases and 4 bases, with 18 bases remaining between them. Germline V lookup: CDR1 PRHDT, CDR2 FYEKMQ (reference sequence). The CDR3 here is CASSPRSRPDNEKLFF. As DNA, the CDR3 is TGTGCCAGCAGTCCTCGGTCAAGGCCTGATAATGAAAAACTGTTTTTT.

At least ten counts were recorded for this clonotype. V gene TRBV5-1 combines with J gene TRBJ1-5; 10 bases fit TRBD1. The ends lost 4 bases at V and 6 bases at J; junction bases unmatched: 7. The CDR3 spans 15 residues. The V gene's germline CDR1 is SGHRS and CDR2 YFSETQ. This CDR3 reads CASSTGQGIGQPQHF. As DNA, the CDR3 is TGCGCCAGCAGCACGGGACAGGGGATAGGTCAGCCCCAGCATTTT. Variable domain in full (rest from reference TRBV5-1 and TRBJ1-5): KAGVTQTPRYLIKTRGQQVTLSCSPISGHRSVSWYQQTPGQGLQFLFEYFSETQRNKGNFPGRFSGRQFSNSRSEMNVSTLELGDSALYLCASSTGQGIGQPQHFGDGTRLSIL.

The gene calls are TRBV18 and TRBJ2-5; 8 bases agree with TRBD1. The CDR3 is 16 amino acids. The germline V gene encodes CDR1 KGHSH and CDR2 LQKENI. With V trimmed by 4 bases and J by 0 bases, 7 bases remained unmatched. CDR3 in DNA: TGTGCCAGCTCACGAACCGGGACAGGTCACCAAGAGACCCAGTACTTC. Translation gives CASSRTGTGHQETQYF.

This clonotype has a count of ten or more. V gene TRBV20-1 combines with J gene TRBJ2-7; TRBD1 or TRBD2 may be the D gene (6 bases each). Germline assignment: CDR1 DFQATT and CDR2 SNEGSKA (reference sequence). The CDR3 contains 16 residues. With 0 bases removed from V and 5 bases from J, the gap between germline ends came to 20 bases. Here the CDR3 DNA reads TGCAGTGCTAGAGATTCTGGGGGGCCGTTCGGGAACGAGCAGTACTTC. It specifies CSARDSGGPFGNEQYF.

The chain employs TRBV20-1 and TRBJ2-1; 11 bases line up with TRBD2. This CDR3 spans 14 amino acids. CDR1 and CDR2 (germline): DFQATT, SNEGSKA (reference sequence). V was clipped by 6 bases and J by 6 bases; unmatched bases: 7. CDR3 DNA: TGCAGTGCCGTTAGCGGGGGGGCGGCCAATGAGCAGTTCTTC. It yields the protein CSAVSGGAANEQFF.

At least ten counts were recorded for this clonotype. J is TRBJ2-1 and V is TRBV4-1; D may be TRBD2 (5 bases). CDR3 size: 18 residues. The V and J ends lost 1 base and 2 bases respectively, with 18 bases between them. Germline lookup yields CDR1 MGHRA and CDR2 YSYEKL. The CDR3 spells CASSQVAEGRGTYNEQFF. The CDR3 DNA sequence: TGCGCCAGCAGCCAAGTGGCTGAGGGCCGTGGAACCTACAATGAGCAGTTCTTC.